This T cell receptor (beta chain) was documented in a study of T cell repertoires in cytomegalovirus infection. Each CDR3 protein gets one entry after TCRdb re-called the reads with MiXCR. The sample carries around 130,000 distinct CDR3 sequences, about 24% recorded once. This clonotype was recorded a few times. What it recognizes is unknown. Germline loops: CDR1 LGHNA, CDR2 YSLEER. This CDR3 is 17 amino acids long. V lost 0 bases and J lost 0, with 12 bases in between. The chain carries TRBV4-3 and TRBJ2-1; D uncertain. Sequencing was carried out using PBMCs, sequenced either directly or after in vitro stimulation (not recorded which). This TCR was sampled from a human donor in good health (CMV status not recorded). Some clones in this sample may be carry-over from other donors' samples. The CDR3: CASSQDRVRSSYNEQFF. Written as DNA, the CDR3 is TGCGCCAGCAGCCAAGATCGAGTGAGAAGCTCCTACAATGAGCAGTTCTTC.